This T cell receptor (beta chain) comes out of a study of blood T cell repertoires in COVID-19. About the study: COVID-19 samples, acute and convalescent, were from the United States, Italy and Spain. Nucleic acid was either cDNA or gDNA, and it came from T cells, B-cell-depleted T cells, or PBMCs.

Per the study methods: Nucleated cell counts were estimated from reference gene primer amplification. Method: immunoSEQ multiplex PCR; TCRdb's copy keeps in-frame clones and lacks some. That table is the source of V, J and clone size, and D and trimming were worked out from the DNA. The repertoire holds about 59,000 clones, with approximately 75% as singletons. Germline CDR1 reads GTSNPN; CDR2 reads SVGIG (reference sequence). V was pared by 2 bases and J by 4 bases, with 6 bases of the junction left unmatched. The CDR3 consists of 14 residues. Patients from Seattle were sampled longitudinally, starting during active infection.

Sequenced input: peripheral blood. The chain has TRBV30 and TRBJ1-1; 8 bases are a match to TRBD1. This receptor was taken from a man aged 60 to 75 with COVID-19, enrolled during active disease. CDR3 protein: CAWSKGTGGTEAFF. The CDR3 region has the DNA TGTGCCTGGAGTAAGGGAACAGGGGGCACTGAAGCTTTCTTT.